This TCR beta chain was captured in a study of shared clonotypes between healthy human individuals. Authors' processing steps: Sequence data from immunoSEQ were junction-only and lacked quality scores; consequently, filtering differed. Profiling relied on immunoSEQ multiplex PCR, and the TCRdb table lists in-frame clones only, not all of them. The D gene and trimming were derived from the DNA, and the V and J assignments and clone size from that table. Here the sample spans over a million clones, around 97% being singletons. CDR1 SQVTM and CDR2 ANQGSEA come from the germline V gene. The CDR3 totals 13 residues. The germline V and J ends were trimmed by 7 bases and 0 bases, with 11 bases remaining between them.

This clonotype originated in a man aged 25 to 40 in good health. V usage is TRBV29-1 and J usage is TRBJ2-3; D unresolved. Source material: naive CD4+ T cells sorted from blood. The subset denotes: CD45RA+ positively selected. CDR3 residues: CSAGSQSTDTQYF. CDR3 in DNA: TGCAGCGCCGGTAGCCAGAGCACAGATACGCAGTATTTT.